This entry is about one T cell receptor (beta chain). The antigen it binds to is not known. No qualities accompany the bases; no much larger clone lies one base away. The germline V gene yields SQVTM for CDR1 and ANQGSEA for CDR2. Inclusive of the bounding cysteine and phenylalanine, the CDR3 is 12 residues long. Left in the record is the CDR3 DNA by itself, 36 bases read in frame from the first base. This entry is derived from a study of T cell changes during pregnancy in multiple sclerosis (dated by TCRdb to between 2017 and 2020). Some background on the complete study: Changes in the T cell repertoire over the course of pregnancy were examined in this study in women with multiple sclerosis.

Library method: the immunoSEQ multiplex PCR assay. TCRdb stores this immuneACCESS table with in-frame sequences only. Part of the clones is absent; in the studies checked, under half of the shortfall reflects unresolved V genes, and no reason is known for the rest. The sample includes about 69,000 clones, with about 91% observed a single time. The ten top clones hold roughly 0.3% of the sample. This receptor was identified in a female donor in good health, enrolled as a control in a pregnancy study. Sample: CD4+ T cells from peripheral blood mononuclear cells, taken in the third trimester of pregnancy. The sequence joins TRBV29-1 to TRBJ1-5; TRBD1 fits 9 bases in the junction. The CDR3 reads CVGTGYNQPQHF. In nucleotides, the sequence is TGCGTCGGGACAGGGTACAATCAGCCCCAGCATTTT.